This T cell receptor beta chain emerged from a study of T cells after yellow fever vaccination. In the study overall: For low cell numbers, libraries were made with SMART-Seq v4 Ultra Low Input.

MiXCR, applied by TCRdb to the 5' RACE reads, yields one record per CDR3 protein. The data contain over 65,000 distinct CDR3 sequences, about an eighth of them seen just once; the ten biggest clones take up 20% to 25%. Regarding the study as a whole: A secondary response was less intense yet reached its peak sooner, at day 5 versus 15. Researchers noted that a small share of clonotypes showed up in both CD4 and CD8 compartments.

This clonotype was detected a few times. V was clipped by 3 bases and J by 5 bases, with 13 bases between them. Germline V gene sequence: CDR1 MNHEY, CDR2 SVGAGI. The CDR3 runs 14 residues. The genes are TRBV6-5 and TRBJ2-5; either TRBD1 or TRBD2 may fit D (6 bases each). The sequence derives from a man between 18 and 35 years old who received the YFV17D yellow fever vaccine. The sequences come from CD8+ T cells not binding an NS4B(214-222) dextramer, sorted from PBMCs, collected 21 days after the first yellow fever vaccination. The chain's CDR3 is CASSYRGAGETQYF. CDR3 DNA sequence: TGTGCCAGCAGTTATAGGGGGGCCGGGGAGACCCAGTACTTC.